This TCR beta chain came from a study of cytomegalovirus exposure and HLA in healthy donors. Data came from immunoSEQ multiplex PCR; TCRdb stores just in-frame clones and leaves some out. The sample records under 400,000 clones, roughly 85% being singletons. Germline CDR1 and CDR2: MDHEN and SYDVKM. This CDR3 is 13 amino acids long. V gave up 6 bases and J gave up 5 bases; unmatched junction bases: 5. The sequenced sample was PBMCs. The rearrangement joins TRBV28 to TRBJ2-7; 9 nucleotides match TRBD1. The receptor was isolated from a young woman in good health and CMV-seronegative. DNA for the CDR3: TGTGCCAGCAGCCACAGGGGGCAGGACGAGCAGTACTTC. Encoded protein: CASSHRGQDEQYF.